The clone carrying this T cell receptor (beta chain) came up many times. As for time point: before trial treatment. Alpha- and beta-chain coverage of first-strand cDNA came from TRAV- and TRBV-specific primers. Using a constant-region primer together with a V-primer adapter, TCRs were subjected to around 20 PCR cycles of amplification. TCRdb ran MiXCR on the reads and lists one entry per CDR3 protein. The profile shows 70,000 to 95,000 distinct CDR3 sequences, roughly a sixth of them singletons. The data were taken from a study of low-dose radiotherapy and immunotherapy resistance in tumors. Germline values: CDR1 MNHEY, CDR2 SVGEGT. This CDR3 has 15 amino acids. V shed 6 bases and J shed 2 bases, with 17 bases lying between them.

The genes are TRBV6-2 or TRBV6-3 and TRBJ2-7; D may correspond to TRBD1 or TRBD2 (5 bases each). The origin of this receptor is a male donor with prostate cancer. This specimen was PBMCs, taken before treatment. CDR3 DNA sequence: TGTGCCAGCAGCCCGACCTCAAGAGGGGCCTACGAGCAGTACTTC. This gives the protein CASSPTSRGAYEQYF.